This is a list of T cell receptor beta chains from one sample in a study of T cells in Graves' hyperthyroidism and ophthalmopathy. TCRdb itself ran the multiplex PCR reads through MiXCR, one entry per CDR3 protein. Of 300,000 to 350,000 distinct CDR3 sequences listed, about 18% were seen once; the top ten hold around 47%. What was sequenced was blood. The origin of the receptors is a woman aged 50 to 60 with Graves' hyperthyroidism. The CDR3 runs from the conserved cysteine through the conserved F or W. Some rows have no size entry. The others give once, few or many, or a class for an expanded clone.

J: TRBJ2-6; size: .; V: TRBV5-1; CDR3: CASSFEGAGANVLTF
J: TRBJ2-1; size: .; V: TRBV19; CDR3: CASSMSGGDYNEQFF
J: TRBJ2-5; size: .; V: TRBV30; CDR3: CAWSGGLQETQYF
J: TRBJ2-7; size: .; V: TRBV13; CDR3: CASSLEGQVYEQYF
J: TRBJ2-5; size: many; V: TRBV20-1; CDR3: CSATPAMIETQYF
J: TRBJ2-2; size: .; V: TRBV27; CDR3: CASSLHRDGPNTGELFF
J: TRBJ2-3; size: many; V: TRBV6-2/TRBV6-3; CDR3: CASGRTDTQYF
J: TRBJ2-5; size: .; V: TRBV9; CDR3: CASSVGGQGGETQYF
J: TRBJ1-1; size: many; V: TRBV12-3/TRBV12-4; CDR3: CASSPRSGFSTEAFF
J: TRBJ2-7; size: few; V: TRBV3-1; CDR3: CASSDREANEQYF
J: TRBJ2-7; size: many; V: TRBV27; CDR3: CASRSSYEQYF
J: TRBJ2-3; size: many; V: TRBV3-1; CDR3: CASSQGLSGVGTDTQYF
J: TRBJ2-1; size: .; V: TRBV13; CDR3: CASSLPGQGVRGAEQFF
J: TRBJ2-1; size: many; V: TRBV28; CDR3: CASAEGGSSYNEQFF
J: TRBJ2-1; size: .; V: TRBV2; CDR3: CASSEAEQGAVNGQFF
J: TRBJ2-5; size: .; V: TRBV6-5; CDR3: CASSSPGTAQETQYF
J: TRBJ1-2; size: few; V: TRBV5-1; CDR3: CASSAPGQDVSNYGYTF
J: TRBJ1-2; size: .; V: TRBV9; CDR3: CASSVATGGIYGYTF
J: TRBJ1-3; size: .; V: TRBV10-1; CDR3: CASSSRSGNTIYF
J: TRBJ2-6; size: few; V: TRBV7-9; CDR3: CASSLELAGANVLTF
J: TRBJ1-6; size: .; V: TRBV4-2; CDR3: CASSQETDPIEESPLHF
J: TRBJ1-5; size: few; V: TRBV12-3/TRBV12-4; CDR3: CASKGSPGGPQHF
J: TRBJ2-7; size: .; V: TRBV15; CDR3: CATSSTQYEQYF
J: TRBJ2-3; size: many; V: TRBV2; CDR3: CASSGGLAGERTDTQYF
J: TRBJ1-2; size: many; V: TRBV27; CDR3: CASPPSGQGGGYTF
J: TRBJ2-3; size: .; V: TRBV2; CDR3: CASSEDSRTDTQYF
J: TRBJ1-1; size: few; V: TRBV7-2; CDR3: CASSLERVGNTEAFF
J: TRBJ2-2; size: few; V: TRBV6-1; CDR3: CASDRGGAGELFF
J: TRBJ2-3; size: .; V: TRBV12-3/TRBV12-4; CDR3: CASRLTSGIGDTQYF
J: TRBJ2-3; size: once; V: TRBV20-1; CDR3: CSAGGPTDTQYF
J: TRBJ1-2; size: few; V: TRBV30; CDR3: CAWSATQQGYGYTF
J: TRBJ1-1; size: many; V: TRBV12-3/TRBV12-4; CDR3: CASRPGAVNTEAFF
J: TRBJ2-3; size: few; V: TRBV29-1; CDR3: CSVRGGLSPRTDTQYF
J: TRBJ2-6; size: few; V: TRBV6-1; CDR3: CASSLTSGRISGANVLTF
J: TRBJ2-1; size: many; V: TRBV30; CDR3: CAWSGEGGQFF
J: TRBJ2-3; size: many; V: TRBV11-2; CDR3: CASSWTSGGGTDTQYF
J: TRBJ2-2; size: .; V: TRBV5-4; CDR3: CASSVAGQGNTGELFF
J: TRBJ2-3; size: few; V: TRBV29-1; CDR3: CSAIVQNTDTQYF
J: TRBJ2-3; size: many; V: TRBV3-1; CDR3: CASSQRGRSSTDTQYF
J: TRBJ1-3; size: many; V: TRBV3-1; CDR3: CASSQDFSGGNTIYF
J: TRBJ2-5; size: .; V: TRBV24-1; CDR3: CATSEGPGQGSGETQYF
J: TRBJ2-5; size: few; V: TRBV18; CDR3: CASSPDGTSGRWYF
J: TRBJ2-7; size: .; V: TRBV6-5; CDR3: CASSYDTGGVQYF